This TCR beta chain was identified during a study of blood T cell repertoires in COVID-19. Study context: Samples of COVID-19 (acute and convalescent) were obtained from the United States, Italy and Spain. Sources were T cells, B-cell-depleted T cells, or PBMCs; the material itself was cDNA or gDNA.

In the authors' methods: Amplifying reference gene primers gave estimates of nucleated cell counts. Profiled with immunoSEQ multiplex PCR; TCRdb holds only in-frame clones, not every one. D and trimming were read from the DNA, whereas the V and J calls and clone size are those reported in that table. Found here are some 80,000 clones, about 88% of them singletons; the top ten hold 18%. The germline V and J ends were trimmed by 2 bases and 0 bases, with 8 bases remaining between them. This CDR3 is built from 15 residues. Germline-derived CDR1 and CDR2 are MGHRA and YSYEKL. The rearrangement joins TRBV4-1 to TRBJ1-5; no definite D call. The sequence was obtained from a human donor in a cohort sampled during active COVID-19. Sequenced: peripheral blood. CDR3 in DNA: TGCGCCAGCAGCCAAAGTAGTTATAGCAATCAGCCCCAGCATTTT. This encodes CASSQSSYSNQPQHF.